These T cell receptor beta chains were read from a single sample in a study of cytomegalovirus exposure and HLA in healthy donors. Only in-frame clones appear in the TCRdb table, and some are missing; sequencing was by immunoSEQ multiplex PCR. The sample has about 51,000 clones. Input material: PBMCs. The receptors originated from a female donor in good health and CMV-seronegative. CDR3s include the opening cysteine and the closing phenylalanine or tryptophan. A D gene is named only where the DNA matches it firmly.

>TRBJ2-2|16|TRBV19|TRBD2
TGTGCCAGTAGTATAGGGACTAGCGGGAACACCGGGGAGCTGTTTTTT
CASSIGTSGNTGELFF
>TRBJ2-7|14|TRBV30|-
TGTGCCTGGAGTGACCCCCCGGGGTCCTACGAGCAGTACTTC
CAWSDPPGSYEQYF
>TRBJ2-2|16|TRBV5-1|TRBD2
TGCGCCAGCAGCTTGGTGGTAGCGGGAGGTTCCGGGGAGCTGTTTTTT
CASSLVVAGGSGELFF
>TRBJ1-6|14|TRBV5-6|TRBD1
TGTGCCAGCAACCGGGACAGGGTGGATTCACCCCTCCACTTT
CASNRDRVDSPLHF
>TRBJ2-7|15|TRBV6-5|TRBD1
TGTGCCAGCAGTTACTCCGGGACAGGGGGAAACGAGCAGTACTTC
CASSYSGTGGNEQYF
>TRBJ2-1|15|TRBV13|TRBD2
TGTGCCAGCAGCTTAGAGACTAGCGGGAGAACTGAGCAGTTCTTC
CASSLETSGRTEQFF
>TRBJ1-2|14|TRBV30|TRBD1
TGTGCCTGGAGTGTACGCAGGGGGGATTATGGCTACACCTTC
CAWSVRRGDYGYTF
>TRBJ2-7|15|TRBV6-1|-
TGTGCCAGCAGCGATAGGGGCGTTCTCTCCTACGAGCAGTACTTC
CASSDRGVLSYEQYF
>TRBJ1-1|14|TRBV18|-
TGTGCCAGCTCACCACGACAGCTCAACACTGAAGCTTTCTTT
CASSPRQLNTEAFF
>TRBJ2-4|18|TRBV5-1|TRBD2
TGCGCCAGCCGACGGGGGGAGAGCGGGGATCTAGCCAAAAACATTCAGTACTTC
CASRRGESGDLAKNIQYF
>TRBJ2-1|16|TRBV4-2|TRBD2
TGTGCCAGCAGCCAAGAAACTAGCGGGGGGGCCGGTGAGCAGTTCTTC
CASSQETSGGAGEQFF
>TRBJ2-2|15|TRBV4-2|TRBD1
TGTGCCAGCAGCCAAGGGACAGGGAACACCGGGGAGCTGTTTTTT
CASSQGTGNTGELFF
>TRBJ2-7|14|TRBV5-6|TRBD2
TGTGCCAGCAGCTCGGGGGGGGGATCCCACGAGCAGTACTTC
CASSSGGGSHEQYF
>TRBJ2-7|15|TRBV6-5|TRBD2
TGTGCCAGCAGCCCTGGGGGGGGAAGATCCCACGAGCAGTACTTC
CASSPGGGRSHEQYF
>TRBJ2-7|15|TRBV4-1|TRBD2
TGCGCCAGCAGCCAAGATGAGACTAGCTACTACGAGCAGTACTTC
CASSQDETSYYEQYF
>TRBJ1-1|15|TRBV5-1|TRBD1
TGCGCCAGCAGCTTTTACAGGGGATCGGACACTGAAGCTTTCTTT
CASSFYRGSDTEAFF
>TRBJ1-6|15|TRBV9|-
TGTGCCAGCAGCGAACAGGGTTCCTATAATTCACCCCTCCACTTT
CASSEQGSYNSPLHF
>TRBJ2-6|16|TRBV19|TRBD1
TGTGCCAGTACACCACAGGGGGCCTTTGGGGCCAACGTCCTGACTTTC
CASTPQGAFGANVLTF
>TRBJ2-1|15|TRBV9|TRBD2
TGTGCCAGCAGCCCCCCTAGCGGGGGCTACAATGAGCAGTTCTTC
CASSPPSGGYNEQFF
>TRBJ2-5|16|TRBV9|TRBD2
TGTGCCAGCAGCGTTCGACTAGCGGGGCCAGGAGAGACCCAGTACTTC
CASSVRLAGPGETQYF
>TRBJ1-5|15|TRBV7-8|-
TGTGCCAGCAGCCCCGCGACGGGTAGCAATCAGCCCCAGCATTTT
CASSPATGSNQPQHF
>TRBJ2-7|14|TRBV7-8|TRBD1
TGTGCCAGCAGCTTAGGACAGGGGGCCTACGAGCAGTACTTC
CASSLGQGAYEQYF
>TRBJ2-7|14|TRBV7-2|-
TGTGCCAGCAGCCCCCGACTAACCGTTCACGAGCAGTACTTC
CASSPRLTVHEQYF
>TRBJ2-7|15|TRBV6-5|TRBD2
TGTGCCAGCAGTTCCCTCGGGGGGGCCTCGGGCGAGCAGTACTTC
CASSSLGGASGEQYF
>TRBJ2-1|16|TRBV9|TRBD2
TGTGCCAGCAGCGTAGGAGGTAGCGGGGGGCAAAATGAGCAGTTCTTC
CASSVGGSGGQNEQFF
>TRBJ1-2|14|TRBV5-1|-
TGCGCCAGCAGCTTGGACAGGGAAGGGTATGGCTACACCTTC
CASSLDREGYGYTF
>TRBJ2-5|19|TRBV4-1|-
TGCGCCAGCAGCCAAGTCACGGGGTTGGCTAGCCCATTCGAAAGGACCCAGTACTTC
CASSQVTGLASPFERTQYF
>TRBJ1-1|16|TRBV27|-
TGTGCCAGCAGTTCTCGGGCCCATCGGGATTTCACTGAAGCTTTCTTT
CASSSRAHRDFTEAFF
>TRBJ1-2|14|TRBV5-4|-
TGTGCCAGCAGCGGGGGTCCGGGGGAGGCTGGCTACACCTTC
CASSGGPGEAGYTF
>TRBJ2-2|16|TRBV4-3|TRBD2
TGCGCCAGCAGCCAGGAAGCGGGGGGGACGGCCGGGGAGCTGTTTTTT
CASSQEAGGTAGELFF
>TRBJ2-7|16|TRBV5-1|TRBD1
TGCGCCAGCAACCGGTGGGGGACAGGGAGCTCCTACGAGCAGTACTTC
CASNRWGTGSSYEQYF
>TRBJ2-2|17|TRBV7-7|TRBD2
TGTGCTAGCAGCTCCCAGTCGCTAGCGGGGGTCACCGGGGAGCTGTTTTTT
CASSSQSLAGVTGELFF
>TRBJ1-2|14|TRBV11-2|-
TGTGCCAGCAGCCCCCGGGACAAAAACTATGGCTACACCTTC
CASSPRDKNYGYTF
>TRBJ1-1|14|TRBV6-1|-
TGTGCCAGCAGTGAAGAGACGGGAAACACTGAAGCTTTCTTT
CASSEETGNTEAFF
>TRBJ2-5|15|TRBV14|TRBD2
TGTGCCAGCAGCCAAGATAGGACTAGGAGAGAGACCCAGTACTTC
CASSQDRTRRETQYF
>TRBJ2-1|17|TRBV11-3|-
TGTGCCAGCAGCGTAGTCGCGGGGGCCGTCTCCGACGATGAGCAGTTCTTC
CASSVVAGAVSDDEQFF
>TRBJ1-1|14|TRBV9|-
TGTGCCAGCAGCGTAGGAACAGCGAACACTGAAGCTTTCTTT
CASSVGTANTEAFF
>TRBJ2-7|16|TRBV11-3|TRBD2
TGTGCCAGCAGCTTAGAGCGAGCGGGGGGATCCTACGAGCAGTACTTC
CASSLERAGGSYEQYF
>TRBJ2-7|13|TRBV6-5|-
TGTGCCAGCAGCCAGGGTGGCAGCTACGAGCAGTACTTC
CASSQGGSYEQYF
>TRBJ2-7|16|TRBV4-1|TRBD1
TGCGCCAGCAGCTTCCCCGGGACAGGGTCCGCCTACGAGCAGTACTTC
CASSFPGTGSAYEQYF
>TRBJ2-3|16|TRBV5-1|TRBD2
TGCGCCAGCAGCTACGGGACTAGCGAATTCACAGATACGCAGTATTTT
CASSYGTSEFTDTQYF
>TRBJ2-7|15|TRBV5-6|TRBD2
TGTGCCAGCAGCTTGGGTGGTAGCGGGACCTACGAGCAGTACTTC
CASSLGGSGTYEQYF
>TRBJ2-3|15|TRBV5-4|-
TGTGCCAGCAGCAGTGGACCGCAGGGGTCGGATACGCAGTATTTT
CASSSGPQGSDTQYF
>TRBJ2-3|12|TRBV30|-
TGTGCCTGGAATCAGGGTACAGATACGCAGTATTTT
CAWNQGTDTQYF
>TRBJ1-1|15|TRBV13|TRBD1
TGTGCCAGCAGCTCGTGGACAGGGAAGAACACTGAAGCTTTCTTT
CASSSWTGKNTEAFF
>TRBJ2-7|14|TRBV5-1|-
TGCGCCAGCAGGTTGGGGCAGAAAAACTACGAGCAGTACTTC
CASRLGQKNYEQYF
>TRBJ2-3|16|TRBV11-1|TRBD2
TGTGCCAGCAGCCCTTTAGCGGGGGGTCCCACAGATACGCAGTATTTT
CASSPLAGGPTDTQYF
>TRBJ1-2|18|TRBV11-3|TRBD1
TGTGCCAGCAGCTTAGAGGGTTTTTGGACAGGGGTAAACTATGGCTACACCTTC
CASSLEGFWTGVNYGYTF
>TRBJ1-4|15|TRBV30|-
TGTGCCTGGAGTGCCCCACTTCGTTCGGGGGAAAAACTGTTTTTT
CAWSAPLRSGEKLFF
>TRBJ2-4|15|TRBV5-6|-
TGTGCCAGCAGCTTGAGCGCGGTAGCCAAAAACATTCAGTACTTC
CASSLSAVAKNIQYF
>TRBJ1-1|14|TRBV7-9|TRBD1
TGTGCCAGCAGCCGGACAGGGTCTAACACTGAAGCTTTCTTT
CASSRTGSNTEAFF
>TRBJ2-2|17|TRBV29-1|-
TGCAGCGTTGACGGTGGCGGGGACCCCTTCTCCACCGGGGAGCTGTTTTTT
CSVDGGGDPFSTGELFF
>TRBJ1-1|11|TRBV29-1|-
TGCAGCCCTAGGAGGAACACTGAAGCTTTCTTT
CSPRRNTEAFF
>TRBJ1-4|15|TRBV6-5|TRBD1
TGTGCCAGCAGTTCTTTGACAGGGATAAATGAAAAACTGTTTTTT
CASSSLTGINEKLFF
>TRBJ2-5|17|TRBV5-1|TRBD1
TGCGCCAGCAGCTTGGGACAGGGTGGAGTTTTTGGAGAGACCCAGTACTTC
CASSLGQGGVFGETQYF
>TRBJ2-7|16|TRBV6-5|TRBD2
TGTGCCAGCAGTTACTCCACTAGCGGGGGGGCCTACGAGCAGTACTTC
CASSYSTSGGAYEQYF
>TRBJ1-1|14|TRBV10-3|TRBD1
TGTGCCATCAGGGAGACAGGGGACTGGACTGAAGCTTTCTTT
CAIRETGDWTEAFF
>TRBJ2-3|14|TRBV5-1|TRBD2
TGCGCCAGCAGTTTGACTAGCGGGGGGGCTACGCAGTATTTT
CASSLTSGGATQYF
>TRBJ2-7|14|TRBV13|-
TGTGCCAGCAGCTCCCAGCGGGCCCCCTACGAGCAGTACTTC
CASSSQRAPYEQYF
>TRBJ2-3|13|TRBV7-9|TRBD2
TGTGCCGGCTCTAGCGGCGCCACAGATACGCAGTATTTT
CAGSSGATDTQYF